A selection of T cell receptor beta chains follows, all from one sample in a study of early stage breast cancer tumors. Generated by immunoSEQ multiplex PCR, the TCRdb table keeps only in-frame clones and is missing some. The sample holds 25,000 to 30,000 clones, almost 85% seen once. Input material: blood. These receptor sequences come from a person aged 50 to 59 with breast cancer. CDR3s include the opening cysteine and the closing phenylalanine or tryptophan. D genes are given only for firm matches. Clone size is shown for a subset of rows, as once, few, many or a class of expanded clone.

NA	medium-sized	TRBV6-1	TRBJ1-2	CASREDGYTF	TGTGCCAGCAGGGAGGATGGCTACACCTTC
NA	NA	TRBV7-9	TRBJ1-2	CASSFSGAYGYTF	TGTGCCAGCAGCTTTTCAGGGGCCTATGGCTACACCTTC
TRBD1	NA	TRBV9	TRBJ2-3	CASSVNQGAATDTQYF	TGTGCCAGCAGCGTGAATCAGGGGGCAGCGACAGATACGCAGTATTTT
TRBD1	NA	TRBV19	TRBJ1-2	CASSPHGQGDGYTF	TGTGCCAGTAGTCCCCACGGACAGGGCGATGGCTACACCTTC
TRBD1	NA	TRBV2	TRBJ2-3	CASSLKSGGVADTQYF	TGTGCCAGCAGTCTAAAGTCAGGGGGAGTCGCAGATACGCAGTATTTT
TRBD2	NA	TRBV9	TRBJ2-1	CASSPGEGGHNEQFF	TGTGCCAGCAGCCCGGGAGAGGGAGGGCACAATGAGCAGTTCTTC
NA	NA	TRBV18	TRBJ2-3	CASSPLRGSDTQYF	TGTGCCAGCTCACCGCTACGGGGGTCAGATACGCAGTATTTT
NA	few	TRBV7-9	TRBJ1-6	CASSLDRFSYNSPLHF	TGTGCCAGCAGCCTGGACAGATTCTCCTATAATTCACCCCTCCACTTT
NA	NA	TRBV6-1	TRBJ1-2	CASSEARIIGYTF	TGTGCCAGCAGTGAAGCCAGAATAATTGGCTACACCTTC
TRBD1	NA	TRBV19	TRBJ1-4	CASSETGATNEKLFF	TGTGCCAGTAGCGAAACAGGGGCAACTAATGAAAAACTGTTTTTT
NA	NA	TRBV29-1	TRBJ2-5	CSYGPKGSGETQYF	TGCAGCTACGGCCCGAAAGGGAGTGGGGAGACCCAGTACTTC
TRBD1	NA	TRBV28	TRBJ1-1	CASSNRGRNTEAFF	TGTGCCAGCAGTAACAGGGGTAGGAACACTGAAGCTTTCTTT
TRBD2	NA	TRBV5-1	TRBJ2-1	CASSLVSRGGPGEQFF	TGCGCCAGCAGCTTGGTCTCGCGGGGGGGCCCCGGTGAGCAGTTCTTC
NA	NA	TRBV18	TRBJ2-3	CASSLRDISTDTQYF	TGTGCCAGCTCTCTACGGGACATAAGCACAGATACGCAGTATTTT
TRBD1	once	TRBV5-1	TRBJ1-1	CASSLGQGAAYTEAFF	TGCGCCAGCAGCCTGGGACAGGGGGCCGCCTACACTGAAGCTTTCTTT
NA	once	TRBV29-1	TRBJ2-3	CSGRDSFQLLDGTDTQYF	TGCAGCGGCCGAGACAGTTTCCAGCTCCTTGATGGCACAGATACGCAGTATTTT
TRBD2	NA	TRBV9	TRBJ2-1	CASSVGLAGGRGMGEQFF	TGTGCCAGCAGCGTAGGGCTAGCGGGGGGCCGAGGGATGGGTGAGCAGTTCTTC
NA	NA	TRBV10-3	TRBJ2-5	CAIARSRGGEAQYF	TGTGCCATCGCCAGATCTAGGGGGGGTGAAGCCCAGTACTTC
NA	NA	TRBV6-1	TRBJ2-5	CARSRGLEETQYF	TGTGCCAGGAGCCGGGGCTTAGAAGAGACCCAGTACTTC
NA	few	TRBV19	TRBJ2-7	CASSHLQEVEQYF	TGTGCCAGTAGCCATCTCCAGGAGGTCGAGCAGTACTTC
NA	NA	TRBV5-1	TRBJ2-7	CASSLVGSYEQYF	TGCGCCAGCAGCTTGGTAGGGAGTTACGAGCAGTACTTC
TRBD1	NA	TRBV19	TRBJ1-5	CASSRTGSNQPQHF	TGTGCCAGTAGTAGGACAGGTAGCAATCAGCCCCAGCATTTT
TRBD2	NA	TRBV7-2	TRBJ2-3	CASSLVPWGGLGTDTQYF	TGTGCCAGCAGCTTAGTTCCGTGGGGTGGACTAGGCACAGATACGCAGTATTTT